The next 16 T cell receptor beta chains were all read from a single sample in a study of shared clonotypes between healthy human individuals. Libraries were prepared by immunoSEQ multiplex PCR; TCRdb keeps only in-frame clonotypes and omits some of them. The table has approximately 480,000 clones, 60% to 80% seen once; the top ten hold under 15%. The sequenced sample was PBMCs. The source is a woman aged 40 to 55 in good health. Some clones in this sample may be carry-over from other donors' samples.

The chain uses TRBV18 and TRBJ1-2; 8 bases align to TRBD1. Trimming took 1 base from V and 4 from J; bases not matched to a gene: 8. This CDR3 spans 16 amino acids. Per germline, CDR1 KGHSH and CDR2 LQKENI. The CDR3 region has the DNA TGTGCCAGCTCACCACAGGGGTCAGGGGGCTCCTATGGCTACACCTTC. As protein: CASSPQGSGGSYGYTF.

The chain combines TRBV10-3 with TRBJ2-7; TRBD1 aligns across 10 bases. The CDR3 is made up of 14 amino acids. Trimming at V came to 6 bases and at J to 5 bases, leaving 7 bases not matched to a gene. Per the germline V gene, CDR1 is ENHRY and CDR2 is SYGVKD. The DNA of the CDR3 is TGTGCCATCAGAGACAGGGGGCAGGACGACGAGCAGTACTTC. This translates into CAIRDRGQDDEQYF.

The chain recombines TRBV5-4 with TRBJ1-3, with TRBD1 as a possible D gene (5 bases). Trimming removed 1 base from V and 0 bases from J, with 11 bases in between. The germline V gene has CDR1 SGHNT and CDR2 YYREEE (reference sequence). This CDR3 is built from 16 residues. CDR3 sequence reads: CASSLTMGGSGNTIYF. DNA of the CDR3: TGTGCCAGCAGCTTGACGATGGGGGGCTCTGGAAACACCATATATTTT.

This clone was observed once. This sequence joins TRBV10-1 and TRBJ1-1, with a weak D call TRBD1 (5 bases). Germline CDR1 WNHNN, CDR2 SYGVQD (reference sequence). V lost 6 bases and J 3 bases, leaving 14 bases between the germline ends. This CDR3 is built from 14 residues. The CDR3 loop reads CASSRQLGDTEAFF. CDR3 nucleotide sequence: TGCGCCAGCAGCAGACAGTTGGGTGACACTGAAGCTTTCTTT.

This chain connects TRBV29-1 to TRBJ2-1, with TRBD2 matching over 13 bases. The CDR3 covers 17 residues. The junction had 9 bases not matched to a gene; V was cut back by 4 bases and J by 3 bases. Germline V gives CDR1 SQVTM, CDR2 ANQGSEA. The CDR3 bases are TGCAGCGTTGCAGGGACTAGCGGGGCCGAGCTCTACAATGAGCAGTTCTTC. It encodes CSVAGTSGAELYNEQFF.

The table lists this clone with a count of one. V usage is TRBV2 and J usage is TRBJ2-7; D possibly matches TRBD1 or TRBD2 (6 bases each). CDR1 is SNHLY, CDR2 FYNNEI, per germline. This CDR3 contains 14 residues. Deletions cut 6 bases from V and 3 bases from J, with 15 bases between. This chain's CDR3 is CASREGQGYYEQYF. DNA of the CDR3: TGTGCCAGCAGGGAGGGACAAGGATACTACGAGCAGTACTTC. The full variable domain, rest sourced from reference TRBV2 and TRBJ2-7, is EPEVTQTPSHQVTQMGQEVILRCVPISNHLYFYWYRQILGQKVEFLVSFYNNEISEKSEIFDDQFSVERPDGSNFTLKIRSTKLEDSAMYFCASREGQGYYEQYFGPGTRLTVT.

The chain joins TRBV2 to TRBJ2-5; TRBD1 agrees at 7 bases. CDR1 is SNHLY and CDR2 is FYNNEI in the germline V gene. The CDR3 length is 14 residues. With 5 bases clipped from V and 1 base from J, the junction kept 4 bases outside the gene matches. CDR3 DNA: TGTGCCAGCAGTACAGACAGGGCCCAAGAGACCCAGTACTTC. As protein: CASSTDRAQETQYF.

J is TRBJ2-7 and V is TRBV5-4, with D possibly TRBD2 on 7 matching bases. The CDR3 has 15 residues. V was shortened by 3 bases and J by 2 bases, with 15 bases between the two germline ends. Germline CDR1 reads SGHNT; CDR2 reads YYREEE (reference sequence). The CDR3 reads CASSWGGQGTYEQYF. The CDR3 DNA is TGTGCCAGCAGCTGGGGGGGGCAGGGTACCTACGAGCAGTACTTC.

This clone was detected a few times. V is TRBV15 and J is TRBJ2-3; D might be TRBD2 (6 bases). Trimming stripped 0 bases from V and 1 base from J, with 8 bases between. Germline V gene sequence: CDR1 LNHNV, CDR2 YYDKDF (reference sequence). CDR3 size: 15 residues. CDR3 sequence (DNA): TGTGCCACCAGCAGAGATCAGCGGGGCACAGATACGCAGTATTTT. It translates to CATSRDQRGTDTQYF.

This sequence joins TRBV30 and TRBJ1-5; 10 bases map to TRBD1. CDR1 and CDR2 (germline): GTSNPN, SVGIG (reference sequence). This CDR3 has 15 residues. Germline trimming cut 3 bases from V and 2 bases from J; bases unmatched to any gene: 4. Here the CDR3 reads CAWSRGQGRNQPQHF. The DNA of the CDR3 is TGTGCCTGGAGCCGGGGACAGGGGCGCAATCAGCCCCAGCATTTT.

V and J are TRBV11-1 and TRBJ1-2; no clear D gene. The ends were cut back, 5 bases at V and 8 bases at J, with 15 bases in the middle. CDR1 SGHAT and CDR2 FQDESV come from the germline V gene (reference sequence). The CDR3 runs to 13 residues. CDR3 sequence: CASSPTPRVGYTF. DNA for the CDR3: TGTGCCAGCAGCCCGACACCAAGGGTGGGCTACACCTTC.

CDR3 nucleotide sequence: TGTGCCAGCAGTGCCGGGTCTACTTGGACGTTCTACAATGAGCAGTTCTTC. It translates to CASSAGSTWTFYNEQFF. The V call is TRBV6-1, the J call TRBJ2-1; D unresolved. Germline V gene lookup returns CDR1 MNHNS and CDR2 SASEGT. V shed 4 bases and J shed 3 bases, with 19 bases lying between them. The CDR3 extends over 17 amino acids.

The gene calls are TRBV2 and TRBJ1-2; 8 bases map to TRBD1. Germline lookup yields CDR1 SNHLY and CDR2 FYNNEI. There are 14 residues in the CDR3. J lost 6 bases, V lost 4 bases, and 7 bases had no gene match. For the CDR3, the DNA is TGTGCCAGCAGTGGATTGACAGGGGCGGATGGCTACACCTTC. Translation: CASSGLTGADGYTF.

The V and J genes are TRBV7-2 and TRBJ2-7, with 10 bases aligning to TRBD2. Losses at the gene ends were 2 bases for V and 5 bases for J; bases not matched to a gene: 9. Germline V gene data show CDR1 as SGHTA and CDR2 as FQGNSA. This CDR3 has 16 amino acids. CDR3 sequence reads: CASSLLLAGDPHEQYF. In DNA form, the CDR3 reads TGTGCCAGCAGCTTACTTCTAGCGGGAGATCCTCACGAGCAGTACTTC.

The chain carries TRBV25-1 and TRBJ2-3; D might be TRBD1 (5 bases). The CDR3 is 16 amino acids. CDR1 and CDR2 (germline): MGHDK, SYGVNS. Trimming removed 0 bases at V and 4 bases at J, with 14 bases between. The CDR3 loop is CASSEYMGLQADTQYF. The CDR3 DNA reads as TGTGCCAGCAGTGAATATATGGGGCTACAGGCAGATACGCAGTATTTT.

This rearrangement joins TRBV28 to TRBJ2-7; TRBD2 might be the D (6 bases). This CDR3 has 13 amino acids. CDR1 and CDR2 (germline): MDHEN, SYDVKM. Trimming took off 8 bases at V and 3 bases at J, with 14 bases between the two ends. The DNA for the CDR3 is TGTGCCAGCGCCCCGGGCGGGAACTACGAGCAGTACTTC. Residues: CASAPGGNYEQYF.